This TCR beta chain appears in the sequencing data of a study of T cells after yellow fever vaccination. TCRdb fed the 5' RACE reads into MiXCR, producing one record per CDR3 protein. Of some 550,000 distinct CDR3 sequences listed, 19% are singletons. As to this clonotype: The antigen remains unidentified.

Study-wide points: The bulk population could contribute abundant contaminating clonotypes to FACS-sorted repertoires. The study found a weaker secondary response that peaked faster, day 5 versus 15.

This CDR3 spans 13 amino acids. Germline assignment: CDR1 MNHEY and CDR2 SMNVEV (reference sequence). Trimming removed 5 bases at V and 2 bases at J, with 8 bases between. Sequencing used PBMCs, obtained 15 days after the yellow fever booster vaccination. The rearrangement uses TRBV27 and TRBJ2-3; D unclear. The TCR comes from a man aged 25-45 years who received the YFV17D yellow fever vaccine. CDR3 coding DNA: TGTGCCAGCAGTAACTTTTACACAGATACGCAGTATTTT. This codes for CASSNFYTDTQYF.